This TCR beta chain is drawn from a study of blood T cell repertoires in COVID-19. Across the whole study: Both acute and convalescent COVID-19 samples were obtained from the United States, Italy and Spain. The analysed material was cDNA or gDNA that came from T cells, B-cell-depleted T cells, or PBMCs.

In germline, CDR1 is PRHDT, CDR2 FYEKMQ (reference sequence). This CDR3 region has 13 residues. V was clipped by 4 bases and J by 4 bases, with 10 bases between them. Measured with immunoSEQ multiplex PCR; TCRdb has only the in-frame clones, and not every one. The sample consists of 150,000 to 190,000 clones, around 84% of them appearing once. Symptom resolution, clearance, or two negative PCRs marked the recovered donors of Cohort 3. The chain is built from TRBV13 and TRBJ1-2; the D gene is possibly TRBD1 (5 bases). Sequencing was done on a sample of PBMCs or T cells enriched from blood (not recorded which). The source is a man aged 50-60 years who had recovered from COVID-19. CDR3 protein: CASSSRQSYGYTF. The CDR3 nucleotides are TGTGCCAGCAGCTCACGACAGTCCTATGGCTACACCTTC.